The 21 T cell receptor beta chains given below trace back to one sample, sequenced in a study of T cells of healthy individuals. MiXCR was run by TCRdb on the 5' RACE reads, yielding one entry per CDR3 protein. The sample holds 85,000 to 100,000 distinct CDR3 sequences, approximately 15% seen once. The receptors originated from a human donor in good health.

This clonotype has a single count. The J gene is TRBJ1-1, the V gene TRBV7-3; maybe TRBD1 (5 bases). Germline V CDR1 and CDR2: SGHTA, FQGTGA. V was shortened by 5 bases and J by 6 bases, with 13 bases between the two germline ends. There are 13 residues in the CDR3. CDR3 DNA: TGTGCCAGCAGCATCAACCAGGGCGCTGAAGCTTTCTTT. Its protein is CASSINQGAEAFF. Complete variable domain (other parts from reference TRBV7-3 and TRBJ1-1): GAGVSQTPSNKVTEKGKYVELRCDPISGHTALYWYRQSLGQGPEFLIYFQGTGAADDSGLPNDRFFAVRPEGSVSTLKIQRTERGDSAVYLCASSINQGAEAFFGQGTRLTVV.

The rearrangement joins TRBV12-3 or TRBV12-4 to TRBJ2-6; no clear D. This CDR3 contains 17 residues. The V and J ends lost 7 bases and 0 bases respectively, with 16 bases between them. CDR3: CASTSAGPSSGANVLTF. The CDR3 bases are TGTGCCAGCACCTCAGCTGGACCGAGCTCTGGGGCCAACGTCCTGACTTTC.

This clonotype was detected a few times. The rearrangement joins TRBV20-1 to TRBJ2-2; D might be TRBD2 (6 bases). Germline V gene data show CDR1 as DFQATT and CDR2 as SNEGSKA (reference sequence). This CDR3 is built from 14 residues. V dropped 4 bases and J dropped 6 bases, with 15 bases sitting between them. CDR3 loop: CSAIARGAAGELFF. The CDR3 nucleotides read TGCAGTGCTATAGCCCGCGGGGCCGCCGGGGAGCTGTTTTTT.

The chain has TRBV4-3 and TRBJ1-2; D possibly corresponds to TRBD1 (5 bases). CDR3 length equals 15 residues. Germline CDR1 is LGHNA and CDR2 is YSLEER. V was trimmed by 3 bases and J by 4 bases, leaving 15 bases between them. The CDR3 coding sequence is TGCGCCAGCAGCCAGGGTCCCGGGACGGCCTATGGCTACACCTTC. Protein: CASSQGPGTAYGYTF.

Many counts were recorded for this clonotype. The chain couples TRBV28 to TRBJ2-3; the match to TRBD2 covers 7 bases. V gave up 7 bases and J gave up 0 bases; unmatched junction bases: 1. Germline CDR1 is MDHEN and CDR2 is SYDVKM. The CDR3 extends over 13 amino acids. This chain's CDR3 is CASKAGSTDTQYF. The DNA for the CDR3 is TGTGCCAGCAAAGCGGGGAGCACAGATACGCAGTATTTT.

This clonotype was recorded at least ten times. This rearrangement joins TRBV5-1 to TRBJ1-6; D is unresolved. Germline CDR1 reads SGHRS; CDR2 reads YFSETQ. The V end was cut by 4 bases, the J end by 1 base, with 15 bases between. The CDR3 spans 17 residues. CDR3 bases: TGCGCCAGCAGCGGAGGGTGGGGAGCGTCCTATAATTCACCCCTCCACTTT. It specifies CASSGGWGASYNSPLHF.

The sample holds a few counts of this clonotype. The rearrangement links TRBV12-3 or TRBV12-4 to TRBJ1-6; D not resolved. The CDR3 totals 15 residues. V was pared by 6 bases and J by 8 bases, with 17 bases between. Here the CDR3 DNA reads TGTGCCAGCAGCCTAAGGAGGCTTTTCTATTCACCCCTCCACTTT. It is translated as CASSLRRLFYSPLHF.

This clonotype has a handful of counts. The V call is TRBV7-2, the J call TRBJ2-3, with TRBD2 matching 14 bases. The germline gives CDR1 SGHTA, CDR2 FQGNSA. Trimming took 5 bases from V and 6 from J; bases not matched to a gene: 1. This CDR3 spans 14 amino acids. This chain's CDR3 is CASSRTSGRDTQYF. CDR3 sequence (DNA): TGTGCCAGCAGCCGGACTAGCGGGAGGGATACGCAGTATTTT.

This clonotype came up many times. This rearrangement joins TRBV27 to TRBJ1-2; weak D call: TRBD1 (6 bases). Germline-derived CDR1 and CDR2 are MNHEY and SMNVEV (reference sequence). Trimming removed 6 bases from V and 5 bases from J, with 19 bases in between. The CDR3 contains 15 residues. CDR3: CASRVRTDKLYGYTF. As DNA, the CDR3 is TGTGCCAGCAGGGTCCGGACAGATAAACTATATGGCTACACCTTC.

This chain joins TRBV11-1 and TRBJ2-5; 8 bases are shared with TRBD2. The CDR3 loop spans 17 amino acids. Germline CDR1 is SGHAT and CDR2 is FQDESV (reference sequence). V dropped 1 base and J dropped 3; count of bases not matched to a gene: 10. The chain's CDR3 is CASSLDLRTSREETQYF. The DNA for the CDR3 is TGTGCCAGCAGCTTAGACTTACGGACTAGCCGGGAAGAGACCCAGTACTTC.

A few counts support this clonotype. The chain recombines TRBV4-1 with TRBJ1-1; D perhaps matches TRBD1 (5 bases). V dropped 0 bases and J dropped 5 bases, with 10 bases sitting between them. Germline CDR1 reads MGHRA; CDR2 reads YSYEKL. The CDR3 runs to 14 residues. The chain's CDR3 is CASSQESRGTEAFF. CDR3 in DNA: TGCGCCAGCAGCCAAGAATCTAGGGGAACTGAAGCTTTCTTT.

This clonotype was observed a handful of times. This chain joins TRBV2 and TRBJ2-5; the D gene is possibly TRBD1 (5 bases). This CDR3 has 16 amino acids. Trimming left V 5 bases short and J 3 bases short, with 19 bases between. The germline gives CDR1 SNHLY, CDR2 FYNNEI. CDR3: CASSPLLTVGEETQYF. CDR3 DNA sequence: TGTGCCAGCAGTCCCTTACTGACAGTAGGGGAAGAGACCCAGTACTTC.

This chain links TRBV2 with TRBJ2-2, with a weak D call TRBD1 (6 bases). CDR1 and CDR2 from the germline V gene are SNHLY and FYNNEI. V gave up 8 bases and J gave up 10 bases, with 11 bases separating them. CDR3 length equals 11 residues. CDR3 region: CASHRAAELFF. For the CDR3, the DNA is TGTGCCAGCCACAGGGCCGCGGAGCTGTTTTTT.

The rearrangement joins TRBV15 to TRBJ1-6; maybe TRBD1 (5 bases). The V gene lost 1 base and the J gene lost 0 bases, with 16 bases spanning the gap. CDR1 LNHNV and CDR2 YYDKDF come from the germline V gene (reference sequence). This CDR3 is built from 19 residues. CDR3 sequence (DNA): TGTGCCACCAGCAGAGTAGGCCCAGGGCAGGGCTCCTATAATTCACCCCTCCACTTT. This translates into CATSRVGPGQGSYNSPLHF.

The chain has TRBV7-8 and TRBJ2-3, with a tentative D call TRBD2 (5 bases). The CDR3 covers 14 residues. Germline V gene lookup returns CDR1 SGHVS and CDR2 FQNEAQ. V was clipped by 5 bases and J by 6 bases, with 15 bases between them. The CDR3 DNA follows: TGTGCCAGCAGCCTCGGGCTAGCTTTGGATACGCAGTATTTT. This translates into CASSLGLALDTQYF.

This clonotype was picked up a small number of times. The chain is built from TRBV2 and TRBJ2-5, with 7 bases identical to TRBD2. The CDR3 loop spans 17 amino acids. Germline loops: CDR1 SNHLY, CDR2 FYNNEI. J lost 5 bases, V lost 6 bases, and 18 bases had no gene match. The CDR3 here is CASRELLRGGSVETQYF. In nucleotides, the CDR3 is TGTGCCAGCAGGGAGTTGTTGAGGGGCGGGAGCGTGGAGACCCAGTACTTC. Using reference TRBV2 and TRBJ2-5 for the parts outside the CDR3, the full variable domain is EPEVTQTPSHQVTQMGQEVILRCVPISNHLYFYWYRQILGQKVEFLVSFYNNEISEKSEIFDDQFSVERPDGSNFTLKIRSTKLEDSAMYFCASRELLRGGSVETQYFGPGTRLLVL.

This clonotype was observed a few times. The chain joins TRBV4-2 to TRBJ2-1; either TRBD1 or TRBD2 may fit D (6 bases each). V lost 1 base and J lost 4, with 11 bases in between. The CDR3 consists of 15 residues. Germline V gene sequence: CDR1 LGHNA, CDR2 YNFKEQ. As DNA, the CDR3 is TGTGCCAGCAGCCAAGTCGGGGGCAAGTACAATGAGCAGTTCTTC. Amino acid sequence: CASSQVGGKYNEQFF.

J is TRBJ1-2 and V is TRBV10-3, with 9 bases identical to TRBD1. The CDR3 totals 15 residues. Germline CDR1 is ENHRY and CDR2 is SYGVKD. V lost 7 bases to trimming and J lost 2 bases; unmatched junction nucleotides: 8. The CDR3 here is CAITTLTGGNYGYTF. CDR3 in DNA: TGTGCCATCACCACATTGACAGGGGGGAACTATGGCTACACCTTC.

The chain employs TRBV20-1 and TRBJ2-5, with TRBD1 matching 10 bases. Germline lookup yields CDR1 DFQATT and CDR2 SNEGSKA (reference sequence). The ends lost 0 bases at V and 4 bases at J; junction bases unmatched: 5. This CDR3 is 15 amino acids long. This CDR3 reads CSARDFRTGGETQYF. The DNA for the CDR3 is TGCAGTGCTAGAGATTTCAGGACAGGGGGAGAGACCCAGTACTTC.

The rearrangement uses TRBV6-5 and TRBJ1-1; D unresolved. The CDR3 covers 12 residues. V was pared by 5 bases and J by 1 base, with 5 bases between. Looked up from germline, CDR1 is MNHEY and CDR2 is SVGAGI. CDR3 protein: CASSRPNTEAFF. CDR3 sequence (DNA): TGTGCCAGCAGTCGCCCGAACACTGAAGCTTTCTTT.

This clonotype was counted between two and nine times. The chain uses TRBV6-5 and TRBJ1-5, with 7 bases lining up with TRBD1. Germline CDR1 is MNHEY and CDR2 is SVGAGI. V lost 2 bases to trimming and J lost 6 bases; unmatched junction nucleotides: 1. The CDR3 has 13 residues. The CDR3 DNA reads TGTGCCAGCAGTTACGACAGGGCTCAGCCCCAGCATTTT. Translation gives CASSYDRAQPQHF.